This entry describes one T cell receptor (beta chain). A J-beta primer mix and a sample-barcoded 5' primer were used in a second PCR of roughly 7 to 12 cycles. Each cDNA molecule received a tag from a template-switch adaptor that had 12 random nucleotides. TCRdb itself ran the 5' RACE reads through MiXCR, one entry per CDR3 protein. Among hundreds of thousands of distinct CDR3 sequences listed, roughly 64% were seen once. With each sample, at least 5 micrograms of total RNA were extracted. The CDR3 sequence is 13 residues long. The junction had 8 bases not matched to a gene; V was cut back by 7 bases and J by 7 bases. Germline CDR1 is DFQATT and CDR2 is SNEGSKA (reference sequence). The sample is drawn from a study of blood T cells in healthy people across ages.

The gene calls are TRBV20-1 and TRBJ2-1; TRBD2 agrees at 9 bases. The sequence was collected from a man in his thirties or forties in good health. The sample taken for sequencing was blood. The CDR3 DNA follows: TGCAGTGTTTTCGGCGGGGGGGCAAATGAGCAGTTCTTC. Translated, it gives CSVFGGGANEQFF.